The clone carrying this TCR beta chain has ten or more counts. Its antigen remains unidentified. Unique molecular identifiers were present in the TCR beta cDNA libraries. From the PCR reads, TCRdb called clonotypes with MiXCR, one entry per CDR3 protein. In the table there are about 200,000 distinct CDR3 sequences, approximately 30% of which are singletons. The entry originates in a study of post-analysis software for immune sequencing data. Study-level results: When patients were compared with controls, a handful of TRBV segments were more frequent, TRBV5-6, TRBV5-1 and TRBV20-1 among them.

CDR3 length: 15 residues. Trimming removed 3 bases at V and 5 bases at J, with 15 bases between. The receptor was derived from a girl between 2 and 17 years old with multiple sclerosis. The sequencing sample was made of blood. This chain connects TRBV12-3 or TRBV12-4 to TRBJ2-3; possibly TRBD1 or TRBD2 for D (5 bases each). CDR3 sequence: CASSFSVGERDTQYF. The CDR3 bases are TGTGCCAGCAGTTTTTCGGTGGGGGAACGAGATACGCAGTATTTT.